This T cell receptor (beta chain) was recorded in a study of blood T cell repertoires in COVID-19. As for the study in general: Specimens from acute and convalescent COVID-19 originated in the United States, Italy and Spain. Sources were T cells, B-cell-depleted T cells, or PBMCs; the material itself was cDNA or gDNA.

Method: immunoSEQ multiplex PCR; TCRdb's copy keeps in-frame clones and lacks some. The repertoire holds around 310,000 clones, with around 90% as singletons. Followed longitudinally, the Seattle patients had been enrolled during active infection. Looked up from germline, CDR1 is SGDLS and CDR2 is YYNGEE. J gave up 5 bases and V 0 bases, and 5 bases lay outside the gene matches. CDR3 length: 16 residues. The genes are TRBV9 and TRBJ1-1, with 12 bases matching TRBD1. Material for sequencing was peripheral blood. The receptor was isolated from a woman aged 40 to 50 with COVID-19, enrolled during active disease. DNA for the CDR3: TGTGCCAGCAGCGTAGCGGGACAGGGGGCGCATACTGAAGCTTTCTTT. It specifies CASSVAGQGAHTEAFF.